This is a list of T cell receptor beta chains from one sample in a study of CD8+ T cells in alopecia areata. Repertoires were generated with immunoSEQ multiplex PCR, while TCRdb's copy carries only in-frame clones and drops some. The repertoire holds 150,000 or so clones, roughly 50% seen once, with roughly a sixth in the top ten. Sequenced material: CD8+ T cells sorted from blood, taken at week 0. The source is a human donor with alopecia areata. Each CDR3 is given with its conserved first and last residue. A D gene is named only where the DNA matches it firmly. Not every row has a clone size; where given, it reads once, few, many or a size class.

V gene: TRBV5-6; J gene: TRBJ1-1; D gene: .; clone size: .; CDR3 length: 15; CDR3 protein: CASSPRQEMNTEAFF; CDR3 DNA: TGTGCCAGCAGCCCACGACAGGAAATGAACACTGAAGCTTTCTTT
V gene: TRBV15; J gene: TRBJ2-5; D gene: TRBD1; clone size: .; CDR3 length: 13; CDR3 protein: CATSGGQRETQYF; CDR3 DNA: TGTGCCACCAGCGGGGGACAGCGAGAGACCCAGTACTTC
V gene: TRBV30; J gene: TRBJ1-1; D gene: .; clone size: .; CDR3 length: 12; CDR3 protein: CAWSYAGDEAFF; CDR3 DNA: TGTGCCTGGAGCTACGCGGGGGATGAAGCTTTCTTT
V gene: TRBV9; J gene: TRBJ2-7; D gene: TRBD2; clone size: once; CDR3 length: 15; CDR3 protein: CASSQGSGGAYEQYF; CDR3 DNA: TGTGCCAGCAGCCAGGGAAGCGGGGGGGCCTACGAGCAGTACTTC
V gene: TRBV27; J gene: TRBJ1-2; D gene: .; clone size: few; CDR3 length: 14; CDR3 protein: CASSLLPGTYGYTF; CDR3 DNA: TGTGCCAGCAGTTTACTTCCAGGGACCTATGGCTACACCTTC
V gene: TRBV9; J gene: TRBJ2-1; D gene: .; clone size: few; CDR3 length: 15; CDR3 protein: CASSVSGTPPNEQFF; CDR3 DNA: TGTGCCAGCAGCGTTTCCGGGACTCCCCCTAATGAGCAGTTCTTC
V gene: TRBV27; J gene: TRBJ1-1; D gene: .; clone size: .; CDR3 length: 13; CDR3 protein: CASRWDVDTEAFF; CDR3 DNA: TGTGCCAGTCGTTGGGATGTGGACACTGAAGCTTTCTTT
V gene: TRBV27; J gene: TRBJ1-5; D gene: .; clone size: few; CDR3 length: 17; CDR3 protein: CASSPIRDTTSNQPQHF; CDR3 DNA: TGTGCCAGCAGTCCCATCAGGGACACGACCAGCAATCAGCCCCAGCATTTT
V gene: TRBV6-6; J gene: TRBJ2-5; D gene: .; clone size: .; CDR3 length: 12; CDR3 protein: CASFGGQETQYF; CDR3 DNA: TGTGCCAGTTTCGGTGGGCAAGAGACCCAGTACTTC
V gene: TRBV29-1; J gene: TRBJ1-1; D gene: .; clone size: few; CDR3 length: 17; CDR3 protein: CSVVGVREAGMNTEAFF; CDR3 DNA: TGCAGCGTTGTGGGGGTGCGAGAGGCGGGTATGAACACTGAAGCTTTCTTT
V gene: TRBV19; J gene: TRBJ2-7; D gene: TRBD1; clone size: .; CDR3 length: 12; CDR3 protein: CATGTGFYEQYF; CDR3 DNA: TGTGCCACCGGGACAGGGTTCTACGAGCAGTACTTC
V gene: TRBV10-3; J gene: TRBJ2-7; D gene: .; clone size: few; CDR3 length: 14; CDR3 protein: CAISESGQNHEQYF; CDR3 DNA: TGTGCCATCAGTGAGTCCGGGCAGAACCACGAGCAGTACTTC
V gene: TRBV27; J gene: TRBJ1-1; D gene: .; clone size: .; CDR3 length: 15; CDR3 protein: CASSPAKDELGEAFF; CDR3 DNA: TGTGCCAGCAGCCCTGCTAAAGATGAACTGGGTGAAGCTTTCTTT
V gene: TRBV30; J gene: TRBJ1-6; D gene: TRBD1; clone size: .; CDR3 length: 16; CDR3 protein: CAWRIRDRGLRSPLHF; CDR3 DNA: TGTGCCTGGAGGATAAGGGACAGGGGGCTTAGATCACCCCTCCACTTT
V gene: TRBV4-1; J gene: TRBJ1-2; D gene: .; clone size: few; CDR3 length: 17; CDR3 protein: CASSPAGRTAFNYGYTF; CDR3 DNA: TGCGCCAGCAGCCCAGCCGGGCGGACAGCTTTTAACTATGGCTACACCTTC
V gene: TRBV5-6; J gene: TRBJ2-5; D gene: .; clone size: .; CDR3 length: 17; CDR3 protein: CASSLRKGSGWGETQYF; CDR3 DNA: TGTGCCAGCAGCTTGAGGAAAGGCTCGGGCTGGGGAGAGACCCAGTACTTC
V gene: TRBV11-1; J gene: TRBJ2-6; D gene: .; clone size: .; CDR3 length: 19; CDR3 protein: CASTTPRASESSGANVLTF; CDR3 DNA: TGTGCCAGCACCACCCCGCGGGCTAGCGAGAGCTCTGGGGCCAACGTCCTGACTTTC
V gene: TRBV29-1; J gene: TRBJ2-7; D gene: .; clone size: .; CDR3 length: 11; CDR3 protein: CSVVQDYEQYF; CDR3 DNA: TGCAGCGTGGTACAGGACTACGAGCAGTACTTC
V gene: TRBV9; J gene: TRBJ2-7; D gene: .; clone size: few; CDR3 length: 15; CDR3 protein: CASSERSGARNEQYF; CDR3 DNA: TGTGCCAGCAGTGAGAGGTCAGGGGCGAGGAACGAGCAGTACTTC
V gene: TRBV13; J gene: TRBJ2-6; D gene: .; clone size: .; CDR3 length: 15; CDR3 protein: CASSPGGSGANVLTF; CDR3 DNA: TGTGCCAGCAGCCCCGGGGGCTCTGGGGCCAACGTCCTGACTTTC
V gene: TRBV29-1; J gene: TRBJ1-1; D gene: .; clone size: few; CDR3 length: 11; CDR3 protein: CSSTVGTEAFF; CDR3 DNA: TGCAGCTCTACTGTGGGCACTGAAGCTTTCTTT
V gene: TRBV9; J gene: TRBJ2-1; D gene: .; clone size: .; CDR3 length: 13; CDR3 protein: CASSVGNYNEQFF; CDR3 DNA: TGTGCCAGCAGCGTCGGCAACTACAATGAGCAGTTCTTC
V gene: TRBV30; J gene: TRBJ1-5; D gene: TRBD1; clone size: .; CDR3 length: 15; CDR3 protein: CAWSIPGQGNQPQHF; CDR3 DNA: TGTGCCTGGAGTATACCGGGACAGGGTAATCAGCCCCAGCATTTT
V gene: TRBV30; J gene: TRBJ1-2; D gene: .; clone size: .; CDR3 length: 12; CDR3 protein: CAWNAFLQSYTF; CDR3 DNA: TGTGCCTGGAATGCCTTCCTTCAGTCCTACACCTTC
V gene: TRBV30; J gene: TRBJ2-6; D gene: TRBD1; clone size: .; CDR3 length: 15; CDR3 protein: CAGTLQGSGANVLTF; CDR3 DNA: TGTGCCGGAACTCTACAGGGGTCAGGGGCCAACGTCCTGACTTTC
V gene: TRBV29-1; J gene: TRBJ2-7; D gene: .; clone size: few; CDR3 length: 13; CDR3 protein: CSVSGPSSYEQYF; CDR3 DNA: TGCAGCGTTTCAGGGCCTAGCTCCTACGAGCAGTACTTC